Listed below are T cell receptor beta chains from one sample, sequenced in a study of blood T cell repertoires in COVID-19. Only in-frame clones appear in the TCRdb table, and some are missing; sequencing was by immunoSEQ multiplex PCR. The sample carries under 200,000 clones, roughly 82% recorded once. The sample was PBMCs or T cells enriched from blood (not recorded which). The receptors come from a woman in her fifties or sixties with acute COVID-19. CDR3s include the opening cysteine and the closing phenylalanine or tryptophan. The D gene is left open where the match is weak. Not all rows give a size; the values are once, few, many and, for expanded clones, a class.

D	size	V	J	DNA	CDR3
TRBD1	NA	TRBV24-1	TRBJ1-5	TGTGCCACCAGTGATGAGACAGGGTTCAATCAGCCCCAGCATTTT	CATSDETGFNQPQHF
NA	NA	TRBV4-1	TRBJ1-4	TGCGCCAGCAGCCAAGCCGGGATCCTAGGAAAACTGTTTTTT	CASSQAGILGKLFF
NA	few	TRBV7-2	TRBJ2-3	TGTGCCAGCAGCGGACGGCCTAGCGGCACAGATACGCAGTATTTT	CASSGRPSGTDTQYF
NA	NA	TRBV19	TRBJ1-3	TGTGCCAGTAGCCATCAGGGAGGGTTAGACACCATATATTTT	CASSHQGGLDTIYF
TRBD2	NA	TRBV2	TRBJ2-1	TGTGCCAGCAAGGGACTAGGGTACAATGAGCAGTTCTTC	CASKGLGYNEQFF
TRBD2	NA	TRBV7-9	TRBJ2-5	TGTGCCAGCAGCCCAGCCGGGACTAGCTTCGGGCAAGAGACCCAGTACTTC	CASSPAGTSFGQETQYF
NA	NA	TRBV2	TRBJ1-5	TGTGCCAGCACGGGGGGCAGTCAGCCCCAGCATTTT	CASTGGSQPQHF
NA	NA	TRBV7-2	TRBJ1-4	TGTGCCAGCAGCCATGCTGGAGGTGAAGGTGAAAAACTGTTTTTT	CASSHAGGEGEKLFF
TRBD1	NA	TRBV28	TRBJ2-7	TGTGCCAGCAGTGGGACAGGAGGCGCCTACGAGCAGTACTTC	CASSGTGGAYEQYF
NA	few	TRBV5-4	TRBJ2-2	TGTGCCAGCAGCCCGCCAGCAGGGGAAACCGGGGAGCTGTTTTTT	CASSPPAGETGELFF
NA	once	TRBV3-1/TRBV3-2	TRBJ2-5	TGTGCCAGCAGCCAAGAAGGCGGGGGCCCCCAAGAGACCCAGTACTTC	CASSQEGGGPQETQYF
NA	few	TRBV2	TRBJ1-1	TGTGCCAGCAGGCCCAGGACAGATGAAGCTTTCTTT	CASRPRTDEAFF
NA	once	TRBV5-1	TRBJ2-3	TGCGCCAGCAGCTTGGACAAAGGCACAGATACGCAGTATTTT	CASSLDKGTDTQYF
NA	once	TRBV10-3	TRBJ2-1	TGTGCCATCAGTGAGTCCCGGGGTCTTACTTACAATGAGCAGTTCTTC	CAISESRGLTYNEQFF
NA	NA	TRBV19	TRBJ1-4	TGTGCCAGTAGTATCCCAGGTGAAAAACTGTTTTTT	CASSIPGEKLFF
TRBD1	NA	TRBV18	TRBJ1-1	TGTGCCAGCTCACGAGAAACAGGGGGCAGGACTGAAGCTTTCTTT	CASSRETGGRTEAFF
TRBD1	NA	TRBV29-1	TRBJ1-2	TGCAGTTCGGGACAGGACTATGGCTACACCTTC	CSSGQDYGYTF
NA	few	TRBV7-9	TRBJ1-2	TGTGCCAGCAGCTTTGGGCCAGGAGGCTACACCTTC	CASSFGPGGYTF
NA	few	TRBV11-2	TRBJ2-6	TGTGCCAGCGGTTCTCTATACGGGGGTGGGGCCAACGTCCTGACTTTC	CASGSLYGGGANVLTF
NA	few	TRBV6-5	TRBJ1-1	TGTGCCAGCAGTCAGGACACTGAAGCTTTCTTT	CASSQDTEAFF
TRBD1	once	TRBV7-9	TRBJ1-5	TGTGCCAGCAGCATGGGACAGAGAAATCAGCCCCAGCATTTT	CASSMGQRNQPQHF
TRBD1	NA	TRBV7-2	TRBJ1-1	TGTGCCAGCAGCGCCCAGGGGGTTGAAGCTTTCTTT	CASSAQGVEAFF
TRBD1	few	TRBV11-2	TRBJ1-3	TGTGCCAGCAGGCCGACAGGGCTAATCGATGAAAACACCATATATTTT	CASRPTGLIDENTIYF
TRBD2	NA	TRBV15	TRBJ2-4	TGTGCCACCAGCATATCCCCTAGCGGGAGAAACATTCAGTACTTC	CATSISPSGRNIQYF
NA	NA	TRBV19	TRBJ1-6	TGTGCCAGTAGTATACCCGGTGATTCACCCCTCCACTTT	CASSIPGDSPLHF
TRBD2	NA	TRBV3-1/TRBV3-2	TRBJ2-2	TGTGCCAGCAGCCAAATAAGTAGCGGGAGTACCGGGGAGCTGTTTTTT	CASSQISSGSTGELFF
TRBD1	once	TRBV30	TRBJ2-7	TGTGCCTGCCCGACAGGACAGGGAGACGAGCAGTACTTC	CACPTGQGDEQYF
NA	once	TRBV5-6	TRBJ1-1	TGTGCCAGCAGCTCAAAGACAGCTTCGTGGACTGAAGCTTTCTTT	CASSSKTASWTEAFF
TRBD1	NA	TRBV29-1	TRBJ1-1	TGCAGCGTTGTGGGACAGGGGAGGACTGAAGCTTTCTTT	CSVVGQGRTEAFF
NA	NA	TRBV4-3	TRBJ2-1	TGCGCCAGCAGCCAAGAGACTAGTGTCCCCAATGAGCAGTTCTTC	CASSQETSVPNEQFF
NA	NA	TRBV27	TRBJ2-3	TGTGCCAGCCTGGACTGGGCAGGTACGCAGTATTTT	CASLDWAGTQYF
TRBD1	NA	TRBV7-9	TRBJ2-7	TGTGCCAGCAGCTTAGTCTCCGGGACAGCCGAGCAGTACTTC	CASSLVSGTAEQYF
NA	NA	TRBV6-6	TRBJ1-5	TGTGCCAGCAGTTTGGGACTTATCTATCAGCCCCAGCATTTT	CASSLGLIYQPQHF
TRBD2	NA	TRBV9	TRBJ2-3	TGTGCCAGCAGCGTGTTAGCGGGAGCCCTCGCCCCCCCCACAGATACGCAGTATTTT	CASSVLAGALAPPTDTQYF
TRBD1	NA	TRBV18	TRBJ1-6	TGTGCCAGCTCATCCGGGACAGGGAAGCATAATTCACCCCTCCACTTT	CASSSGTGKHNSPLHF
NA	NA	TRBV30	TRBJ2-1	TGTGCCTGGAATGTGGACTTTTTCCAGCAGTTCTTC	CAWNVDFFQQFF
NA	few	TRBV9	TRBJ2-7	TGTGCCAGCAGCGCTCCTACAGGGTCCTACGAGCAGTACTTC	CASSAPTGSYEQYF
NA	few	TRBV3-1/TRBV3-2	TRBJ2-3	TGTGCCAGCAGCCAAGATCCGTCGCTAGCTCTAGATACGCAGTATTTT	CASSQDPSLALDTQYF
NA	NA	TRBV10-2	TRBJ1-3	TGCGCCAGCAGTGAGGTGGACACAGGCTACTCTGGAAACACCATATATTTT	CASSEVDTGYSGNTIYF
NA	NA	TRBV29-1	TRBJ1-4	TGCAGCGTACGGGGGGGAGACGAAAAACTGTTTTTT	CSVRGGDEKLFF
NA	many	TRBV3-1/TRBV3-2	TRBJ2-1	TGTGCCAGCAGCCAAGATACGGTCTCCTACAATGAGCAGTTCTTC	CASSQDTVSYNEQFF